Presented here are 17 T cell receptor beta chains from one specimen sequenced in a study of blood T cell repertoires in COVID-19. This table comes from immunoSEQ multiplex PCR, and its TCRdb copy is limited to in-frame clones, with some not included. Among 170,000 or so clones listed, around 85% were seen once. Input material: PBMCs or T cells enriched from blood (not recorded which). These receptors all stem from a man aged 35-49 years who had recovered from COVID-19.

DNA of the CDR3: TGTGCCAGCAGCGTAGGTGGGGCTTGGGGTGACTACGAGCAGTACTTC. Translating it yields CASSVGGAWGDYEQYF. V usage is TRBV9 and J usage is TRBJ2-7, with D possibly matching TRBD1 (5 bases). This CDR3 spans 16 amino acids. V was trimmed by 0 bases and J by 3 bases, leaving 16 bases between them. Germline V CDR1 and CDR2: SGDLS, YYNGEE.

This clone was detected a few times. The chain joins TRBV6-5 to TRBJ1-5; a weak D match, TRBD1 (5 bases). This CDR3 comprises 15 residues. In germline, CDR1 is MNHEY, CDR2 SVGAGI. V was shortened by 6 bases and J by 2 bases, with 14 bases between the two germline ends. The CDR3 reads CASRDKRAGNQPQHF. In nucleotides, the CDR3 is TGTGCCAGCAGGGACAAAAGGGCTGGCAATCAGCCCCAGCATTTT.

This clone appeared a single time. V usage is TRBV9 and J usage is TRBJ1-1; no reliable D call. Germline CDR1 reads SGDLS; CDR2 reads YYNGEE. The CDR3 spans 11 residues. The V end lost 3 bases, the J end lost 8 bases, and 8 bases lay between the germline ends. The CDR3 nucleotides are TGTGCCAGCAGCGGGCCATCGGAAGCTTTCTTT. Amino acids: CASSGPSEAFF.

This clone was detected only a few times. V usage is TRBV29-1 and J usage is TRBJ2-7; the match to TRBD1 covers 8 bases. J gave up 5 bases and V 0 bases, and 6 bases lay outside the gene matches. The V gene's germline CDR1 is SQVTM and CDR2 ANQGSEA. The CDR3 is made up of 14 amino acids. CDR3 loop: CSVEDGQGRNEQYF. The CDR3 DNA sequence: TGCAGCGTTGAAGATGGACAGGGCCGGAACGAGCAGTACTTC.

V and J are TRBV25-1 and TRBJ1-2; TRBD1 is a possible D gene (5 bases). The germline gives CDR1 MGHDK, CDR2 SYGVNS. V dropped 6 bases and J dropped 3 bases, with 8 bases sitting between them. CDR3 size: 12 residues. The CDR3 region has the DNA TGTGCCAGCAGCCGGGGGGACTATGGCTACACCTTC. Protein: CASSRGDYGYTF.

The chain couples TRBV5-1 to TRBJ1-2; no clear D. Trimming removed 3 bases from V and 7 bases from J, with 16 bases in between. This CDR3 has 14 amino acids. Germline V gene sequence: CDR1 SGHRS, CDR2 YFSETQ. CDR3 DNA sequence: TGCGCCAGCAGCTCTCCGGGGATCGCATCTGGCTACACCTTC. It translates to CASSSPGIASGYTF.

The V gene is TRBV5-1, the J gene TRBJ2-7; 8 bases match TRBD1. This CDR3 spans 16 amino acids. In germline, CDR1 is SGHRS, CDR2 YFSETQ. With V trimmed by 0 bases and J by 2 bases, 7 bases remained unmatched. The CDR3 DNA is TGCGCCAGCAGCTTGGATACCGGACAGGGACCCTACGAGCAGTACTTC. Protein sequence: CASSLDTGQGPYEQYF.

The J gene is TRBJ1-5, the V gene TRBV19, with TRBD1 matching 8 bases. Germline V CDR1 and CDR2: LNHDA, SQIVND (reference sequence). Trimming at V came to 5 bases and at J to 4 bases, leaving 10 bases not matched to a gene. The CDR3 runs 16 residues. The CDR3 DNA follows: TGTGCCAGTAGTGATTTACAGGGGGGAAGGAATCAGCCCCAGCATTTT. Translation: CASSDLQGGRNQPQHF.

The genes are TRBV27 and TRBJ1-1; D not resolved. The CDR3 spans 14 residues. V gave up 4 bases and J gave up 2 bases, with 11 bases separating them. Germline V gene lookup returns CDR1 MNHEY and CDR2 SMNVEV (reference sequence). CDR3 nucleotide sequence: TGTGCCAGCAGTTCATGGAGGGATAACACTGAAGCTTTCTTT. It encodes CASSSWRDNTEAFF.

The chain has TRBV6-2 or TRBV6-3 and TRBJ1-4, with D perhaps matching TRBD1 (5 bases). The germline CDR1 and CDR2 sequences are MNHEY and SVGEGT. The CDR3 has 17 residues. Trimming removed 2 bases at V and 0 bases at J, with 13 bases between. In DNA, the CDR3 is TGTGCCAGCAGTTACCGACAGTGGCGGACAACTAATGAAAAACTGTTTTTT. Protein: CASSYRQWRTTNEKLFF.

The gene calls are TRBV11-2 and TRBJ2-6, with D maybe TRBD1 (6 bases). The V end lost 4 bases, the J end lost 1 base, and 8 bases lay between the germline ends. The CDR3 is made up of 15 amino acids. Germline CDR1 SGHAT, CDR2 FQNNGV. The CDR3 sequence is CASSWDISGANVLTF. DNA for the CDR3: TGTGCCAGCAGCTGGGACATTTCTGGGGCCAACGTCCTGACTTTC. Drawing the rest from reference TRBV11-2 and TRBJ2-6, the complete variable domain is EAGVAQSPRYKIIEKRQSVAFWCNPISGHATLYWYQQILGQGPKLLIQFQNNGVVDDSQLPKDRFSAERLKGVDSTLKIQPAKLEDSAVYLCASSWDISGANVLTFGAGSRLTVL.

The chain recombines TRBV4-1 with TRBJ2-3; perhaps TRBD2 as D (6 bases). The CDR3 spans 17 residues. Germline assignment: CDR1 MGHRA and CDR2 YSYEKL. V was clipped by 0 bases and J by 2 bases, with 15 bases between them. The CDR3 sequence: CASSQESAGWNTDTQYF. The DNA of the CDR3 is TGCGCCAGCAGCCAAGAAAGTGCGGGGTGGAACACAGATACGCAGTATTTT.

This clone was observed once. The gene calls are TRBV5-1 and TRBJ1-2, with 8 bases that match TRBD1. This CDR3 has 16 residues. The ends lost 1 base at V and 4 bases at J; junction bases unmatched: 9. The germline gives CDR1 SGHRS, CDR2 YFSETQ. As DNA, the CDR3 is TGCGCCAGCAGCTTGACCAACAGGGGGGATAGCTATGGCTACACCTTC. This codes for CASSLTNRGDSYGYTF.

Here the CDR3 reads CASSPPGLDPYEQYF. CDR3 DNA sequence: TGCGCCAGCAGCCCTCCGGGACTAGACCCCTACGAGCAGTACTTC. The chain couples TRBV5-1 to TRBJ2-7; 8 bases are shared with TRBD2. The CDR3 covers 15 residues. V shed 4 bases and J 2 bases; nucleotides not matched to a gene: 8. Per germline, CDR1 SGHRS and CDR2 YFSETQ. The complete variable domain, with remaining parts taken from reference TRBV5-1 and TRBJ2-7, reads KAGVTQTPRYLIKTRGQQVTLSCSPISGHRSVSWYQQTPGQGLQFLFEYFSETQRNKGNFPGRFSGRQFSNSRSEMNVSTLELGDSALYLCASSPPGLDPYEQYFGPGTRLTVT.

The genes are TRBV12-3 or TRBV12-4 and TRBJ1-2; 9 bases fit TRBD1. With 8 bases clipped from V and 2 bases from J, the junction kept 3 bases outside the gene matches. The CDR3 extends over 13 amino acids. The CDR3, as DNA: TGTGCCAGCTGCACAGGGGGCAACTATGGCTACACCTTC. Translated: CASCTGGNYGYTF.

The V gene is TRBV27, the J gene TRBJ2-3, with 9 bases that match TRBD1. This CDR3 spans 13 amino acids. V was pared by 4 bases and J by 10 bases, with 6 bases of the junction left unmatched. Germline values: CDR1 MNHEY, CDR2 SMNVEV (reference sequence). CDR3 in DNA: TGTGCCAGCAGTTCAGGACAGGGGCTTCCGCAGTATTTT. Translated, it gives CASSSGQGLPQYF.

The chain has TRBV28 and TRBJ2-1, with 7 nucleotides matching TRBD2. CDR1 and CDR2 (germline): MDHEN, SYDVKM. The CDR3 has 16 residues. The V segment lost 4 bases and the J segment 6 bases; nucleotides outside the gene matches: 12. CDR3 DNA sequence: TGTGCCAGCAGTTGGGTACAGACTAGCTCAGTCAATGAGCAGTTCTTC. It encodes CASSWVQTSSVNEQFF.